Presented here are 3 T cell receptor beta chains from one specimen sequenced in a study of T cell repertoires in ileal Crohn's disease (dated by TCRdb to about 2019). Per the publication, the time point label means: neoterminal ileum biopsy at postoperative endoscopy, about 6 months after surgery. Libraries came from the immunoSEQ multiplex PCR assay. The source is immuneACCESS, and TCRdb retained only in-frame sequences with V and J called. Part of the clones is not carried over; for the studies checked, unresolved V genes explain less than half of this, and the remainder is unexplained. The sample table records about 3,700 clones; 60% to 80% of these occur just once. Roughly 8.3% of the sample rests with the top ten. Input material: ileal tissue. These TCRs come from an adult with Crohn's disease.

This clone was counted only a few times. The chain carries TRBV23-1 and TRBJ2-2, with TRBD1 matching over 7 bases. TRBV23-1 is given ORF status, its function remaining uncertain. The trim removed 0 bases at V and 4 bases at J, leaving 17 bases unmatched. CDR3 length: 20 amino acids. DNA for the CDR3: TGCGCCAGCAGTCAATCCCTCGACAGGGTACCCTCCGTTTGCACCGGGGAGCTGTTTTTT. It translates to CASSQSLDRVPSVCTGELFF.

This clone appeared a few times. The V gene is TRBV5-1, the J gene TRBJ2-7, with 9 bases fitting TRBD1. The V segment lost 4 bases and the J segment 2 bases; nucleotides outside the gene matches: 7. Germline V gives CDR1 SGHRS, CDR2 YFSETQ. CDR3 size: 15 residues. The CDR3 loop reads CASSTRQGEAYEQYF. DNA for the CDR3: TGCGCCAGCAGCACCCGACAGGGGGAGGCCTACGAGCAGTACTTC.

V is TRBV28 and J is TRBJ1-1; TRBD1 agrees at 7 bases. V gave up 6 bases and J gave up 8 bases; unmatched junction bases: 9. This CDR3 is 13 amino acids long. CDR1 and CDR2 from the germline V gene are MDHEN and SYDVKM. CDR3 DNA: TGTGCCAGCAGCCCCGGGACAGCCGAGGAAGCTTTCTTT. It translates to CASSPGTAEEAFF. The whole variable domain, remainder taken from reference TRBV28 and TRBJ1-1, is DVKVTQSSRYLVKRTGEKVFLECVQDMDHENMFWYRQDPGLGLRLIYFSYDVKMKEKGDIPEGYSVSREKKERFSLILESASTNQTSMYLCASSPGTAEEAFFGQGTRLTVV.